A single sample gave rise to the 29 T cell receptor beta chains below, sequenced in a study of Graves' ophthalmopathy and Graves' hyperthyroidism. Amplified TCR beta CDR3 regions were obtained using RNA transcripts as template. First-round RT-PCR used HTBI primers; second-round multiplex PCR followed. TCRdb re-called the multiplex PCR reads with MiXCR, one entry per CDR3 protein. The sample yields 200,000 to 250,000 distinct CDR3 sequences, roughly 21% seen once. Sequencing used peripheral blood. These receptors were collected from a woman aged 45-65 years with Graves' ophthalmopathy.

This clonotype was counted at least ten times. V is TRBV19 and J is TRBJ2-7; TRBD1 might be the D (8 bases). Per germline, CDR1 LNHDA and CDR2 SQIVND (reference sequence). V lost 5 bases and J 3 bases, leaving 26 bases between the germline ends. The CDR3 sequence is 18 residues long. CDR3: CASSLRTGSWEGNYEQYF. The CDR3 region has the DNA TGTGCCAGTAGTCTCCGGACAGGGAGCTGGGAGGGGAACTACGAGCAGTACTTC.

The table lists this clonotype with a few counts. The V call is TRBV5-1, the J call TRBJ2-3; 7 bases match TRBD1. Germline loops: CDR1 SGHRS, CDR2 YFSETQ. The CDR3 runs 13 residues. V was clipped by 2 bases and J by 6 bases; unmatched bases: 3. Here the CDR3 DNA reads TGCGCCAGCAGCTTCGACAGGGCCGATACGCAGTATTTT. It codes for CASSFDRADTQYF.

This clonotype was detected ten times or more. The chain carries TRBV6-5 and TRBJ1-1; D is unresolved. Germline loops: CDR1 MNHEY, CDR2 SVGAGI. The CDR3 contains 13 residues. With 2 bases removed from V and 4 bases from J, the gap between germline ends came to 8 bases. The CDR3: CASSYNLFTEAFF. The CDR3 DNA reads TGTGCCAGCAGTTACAACCTATTCACTGAAGCTTTCTTT.

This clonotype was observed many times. The CDR3 sequence is CASSQVGGAHEQYF. The CDR3, as DNA: TGTGCCAGCAGCCAAGTTGGGGGCGCGCACGAGCAGTACTTC. This chain connects TRBV14 to TRBJ2-7; tentatively, D is TRBD1 (6 bases). The CDR3 has 14 amino acids. Germline-derived CDR1 and CDR2 are SGHDN and FVKESK. Trimming removed 1 base at V and 5 bases at J, with 12 bases between.

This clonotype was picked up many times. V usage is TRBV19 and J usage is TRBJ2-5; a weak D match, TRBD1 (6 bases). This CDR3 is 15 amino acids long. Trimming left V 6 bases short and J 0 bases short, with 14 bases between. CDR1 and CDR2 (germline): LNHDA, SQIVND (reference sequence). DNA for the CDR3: TGTGCCAGTAGCCCGGAGGACAGCAACCAAGAGACCCAGTACTTC. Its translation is CASSPEDSNQETQYF. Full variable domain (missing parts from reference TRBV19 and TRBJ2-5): DGGITQSPKYLFRKEGQNVTLSCEQNLNHDAMYWYRQDPGQGLRLIYYSQIVNDFQKGDIAEGYSVSREKKESFPLTVTSAQKNPTAFYLCASSPEDSNQETQYFGPGTRLLVL.

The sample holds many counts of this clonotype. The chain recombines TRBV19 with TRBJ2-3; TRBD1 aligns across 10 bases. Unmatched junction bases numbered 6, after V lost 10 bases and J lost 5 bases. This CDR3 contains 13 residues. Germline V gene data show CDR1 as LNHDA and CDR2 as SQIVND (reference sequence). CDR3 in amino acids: CATGTGVGDTQYF. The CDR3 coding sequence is TGTGCCACAGGGACAGGGGTAGGAGATACGCAGTATTTT.

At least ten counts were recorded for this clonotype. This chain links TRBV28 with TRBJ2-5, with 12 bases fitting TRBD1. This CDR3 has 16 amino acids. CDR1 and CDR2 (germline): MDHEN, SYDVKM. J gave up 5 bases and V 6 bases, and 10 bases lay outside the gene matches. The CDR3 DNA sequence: TGTGCCAGCAGCACGGGACAGGGGGCGAGTTTGGAGACCCAGTACTTC. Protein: CASSTGQGASLETQYF.

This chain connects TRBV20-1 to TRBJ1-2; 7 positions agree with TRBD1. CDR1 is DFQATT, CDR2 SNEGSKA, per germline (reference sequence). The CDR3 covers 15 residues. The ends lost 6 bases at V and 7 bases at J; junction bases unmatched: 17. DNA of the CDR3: TGCAGTGCCAGGGGGACTGGGGCGACTTACCGTGGCTACACCTTC. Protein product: CSARGTGATYRGYTF.

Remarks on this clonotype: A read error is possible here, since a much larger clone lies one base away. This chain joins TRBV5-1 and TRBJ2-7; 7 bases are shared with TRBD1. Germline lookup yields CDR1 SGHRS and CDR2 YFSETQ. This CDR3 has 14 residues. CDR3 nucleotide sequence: TGCGCCAGGAATTCCGGGACAGAACCCTACGAGCAGTGCTTC. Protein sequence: CARNSGTEPYEQCF.

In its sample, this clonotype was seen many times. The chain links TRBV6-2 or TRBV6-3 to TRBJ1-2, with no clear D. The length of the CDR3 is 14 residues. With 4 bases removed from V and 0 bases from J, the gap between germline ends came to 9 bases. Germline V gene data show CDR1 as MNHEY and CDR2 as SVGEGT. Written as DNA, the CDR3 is TGTGCCAGCAGTTTATGGACGGCTAACTATGGCTACACCTTC. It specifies CASSLWTANYGYTF.

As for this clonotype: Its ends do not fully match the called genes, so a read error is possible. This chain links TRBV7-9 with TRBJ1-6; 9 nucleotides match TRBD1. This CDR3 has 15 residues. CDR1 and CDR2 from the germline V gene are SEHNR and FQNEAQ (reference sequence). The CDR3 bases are TGTGCCAGCATCCGGTCGGGACAGGGAAATTTACCCCTCCACTTT. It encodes CASIRSGQGNLPLHF.

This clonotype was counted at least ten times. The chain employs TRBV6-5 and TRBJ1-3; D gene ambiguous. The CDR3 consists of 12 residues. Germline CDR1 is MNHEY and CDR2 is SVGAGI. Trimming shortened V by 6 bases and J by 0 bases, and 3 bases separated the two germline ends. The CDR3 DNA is TGTGCCAGCAGGAGCTCTGGAAACACCATATATTTT. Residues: CASRSSGNTIYF.

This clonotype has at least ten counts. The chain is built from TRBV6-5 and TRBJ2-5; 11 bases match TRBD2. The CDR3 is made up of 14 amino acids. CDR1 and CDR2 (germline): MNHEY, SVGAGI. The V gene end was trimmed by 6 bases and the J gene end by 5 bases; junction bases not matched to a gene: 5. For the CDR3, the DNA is TGTGCCAGCAGGTTAGCGGGAGGGCCGGAGACCCAGTACTTC. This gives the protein CASRLAGGPETQYF.

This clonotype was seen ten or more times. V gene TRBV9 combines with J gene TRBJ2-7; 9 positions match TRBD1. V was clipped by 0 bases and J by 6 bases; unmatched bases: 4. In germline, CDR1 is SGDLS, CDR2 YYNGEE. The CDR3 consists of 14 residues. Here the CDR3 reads CASSVVGQGGEQYF. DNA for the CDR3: TGTGCCAGCAGCGTAGTGGGACAGGGAGGCGAGCAGTACTTC.

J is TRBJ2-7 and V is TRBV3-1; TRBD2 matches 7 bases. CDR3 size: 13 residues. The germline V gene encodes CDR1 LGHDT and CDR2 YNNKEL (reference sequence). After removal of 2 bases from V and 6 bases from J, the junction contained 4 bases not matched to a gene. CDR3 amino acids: CASSQWGGFEQYF. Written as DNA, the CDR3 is TGTGCCAGCAGCCAATGGGGGGGGTTCGAGCAGTACTTC.

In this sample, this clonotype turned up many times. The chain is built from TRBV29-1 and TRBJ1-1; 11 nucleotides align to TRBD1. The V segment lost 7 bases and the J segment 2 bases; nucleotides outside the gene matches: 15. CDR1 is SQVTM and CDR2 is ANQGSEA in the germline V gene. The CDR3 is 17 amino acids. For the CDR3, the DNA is TGCAGCGCCTCGAAGGGACAGGGGGGGGTCTACAACACTGAAGCTTTCTTT. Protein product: CSASKGQGGVYNTEAFF.

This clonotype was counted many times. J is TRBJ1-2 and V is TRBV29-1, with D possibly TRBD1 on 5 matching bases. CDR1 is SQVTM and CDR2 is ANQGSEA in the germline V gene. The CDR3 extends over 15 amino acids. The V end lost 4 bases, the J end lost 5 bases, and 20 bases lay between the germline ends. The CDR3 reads CSVVRAGTPTYGYTF. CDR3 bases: TGCAGCGTTGTACGAGCGGGGACGCCCACTTATGGCTACACCTTC.

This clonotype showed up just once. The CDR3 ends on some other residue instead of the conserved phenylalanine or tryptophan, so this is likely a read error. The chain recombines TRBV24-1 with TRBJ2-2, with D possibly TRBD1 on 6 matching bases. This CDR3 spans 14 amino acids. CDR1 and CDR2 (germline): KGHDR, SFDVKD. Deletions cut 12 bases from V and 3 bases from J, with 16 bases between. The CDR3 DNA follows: TGTGCCGCCCGACCAGGGGCGGACACCGGGGAGCTGTTTTCT. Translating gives CAARPGADTGELFS.

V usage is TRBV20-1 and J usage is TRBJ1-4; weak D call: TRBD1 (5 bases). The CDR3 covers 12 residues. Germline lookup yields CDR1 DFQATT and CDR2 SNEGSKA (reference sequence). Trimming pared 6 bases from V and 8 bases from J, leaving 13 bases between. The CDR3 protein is CSAQPGGEKLFF. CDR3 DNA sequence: TGCAGTGCCCAACCGGGGGGGGAAAAACTGTTTTTT.

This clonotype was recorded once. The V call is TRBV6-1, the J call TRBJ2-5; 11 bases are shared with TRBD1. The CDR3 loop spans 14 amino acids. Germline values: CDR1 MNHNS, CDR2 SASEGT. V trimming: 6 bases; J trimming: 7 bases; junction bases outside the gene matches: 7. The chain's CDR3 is CASRAGQGGRTQYF. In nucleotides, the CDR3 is TGTGCCAGCAGGGCGGGACAGGGGGGACGGACCCAGTACTTC.

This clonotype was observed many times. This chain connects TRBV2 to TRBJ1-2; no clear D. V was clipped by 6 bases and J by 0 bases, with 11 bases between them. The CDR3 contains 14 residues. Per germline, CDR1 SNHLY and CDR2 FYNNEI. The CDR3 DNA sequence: TGTGCCAGCAGGGGCCTACCCTCTAACTATGGCTACACCTTC. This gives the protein CASRGLPSNYGYTF.

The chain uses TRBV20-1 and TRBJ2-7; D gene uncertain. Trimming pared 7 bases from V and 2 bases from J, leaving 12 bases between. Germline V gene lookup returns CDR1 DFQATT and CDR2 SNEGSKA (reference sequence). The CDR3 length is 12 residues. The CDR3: CSGDGPAYEQYF. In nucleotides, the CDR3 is TGCAGTGGCGATGGTCCCGCCTACGAGCAGTACTTC.

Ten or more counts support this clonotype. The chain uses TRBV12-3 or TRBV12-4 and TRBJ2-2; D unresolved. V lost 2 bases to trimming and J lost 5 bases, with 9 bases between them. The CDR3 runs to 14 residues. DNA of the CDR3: TGTGCCAGCAGTTTATCTATTAGAACCGGGGAGCTGTTTTTT. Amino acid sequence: CASSLSIRTGELFF.

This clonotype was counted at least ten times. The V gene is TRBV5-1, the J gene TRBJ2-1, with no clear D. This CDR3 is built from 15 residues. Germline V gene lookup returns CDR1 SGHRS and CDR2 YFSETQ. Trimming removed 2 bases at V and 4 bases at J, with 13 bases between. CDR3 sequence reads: CASSFLGLKYNEQFF. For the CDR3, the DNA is TGCGCCAGCAGCTTCCTCGGGCTAAAGTACAATGAGCAGTTCTTC.

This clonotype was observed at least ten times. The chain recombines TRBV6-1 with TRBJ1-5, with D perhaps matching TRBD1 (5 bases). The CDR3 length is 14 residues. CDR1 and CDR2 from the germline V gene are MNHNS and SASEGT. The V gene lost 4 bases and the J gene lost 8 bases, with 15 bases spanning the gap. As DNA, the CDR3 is TGTGCCAGCAGTGCCCAAGGGGCTGGGGAGCCCCAGCATTTT. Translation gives CASSAQGAGEPQHF.

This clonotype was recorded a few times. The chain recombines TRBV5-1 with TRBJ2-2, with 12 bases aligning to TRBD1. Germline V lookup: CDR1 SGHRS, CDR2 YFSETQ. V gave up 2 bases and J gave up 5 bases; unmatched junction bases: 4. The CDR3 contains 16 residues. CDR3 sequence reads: CASSFPGQGATGELFF. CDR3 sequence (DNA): TGCGCCAGCAGCTTTCCGGGACAGGGGGCGACCGGGGAGCTGTTTTTT.

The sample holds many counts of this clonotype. CDR3 in DNA: TGTGCCAGCACCGTACGAGGGACAACGAACACCGGGGAGCTGTTTTTT. Amino acid sequence: CASTVRGTTNTGELFF. The J gene is TRBJ2-2, the V gene TRBV6-1, with D possibly being TRBD1 (6 bases). The CDR3 length is 16 residues. V was pared by 7 bases and J by 0 bases, with 15 bases between. Per germline, CDR1 MNHNS and CDR2 SASEGT.

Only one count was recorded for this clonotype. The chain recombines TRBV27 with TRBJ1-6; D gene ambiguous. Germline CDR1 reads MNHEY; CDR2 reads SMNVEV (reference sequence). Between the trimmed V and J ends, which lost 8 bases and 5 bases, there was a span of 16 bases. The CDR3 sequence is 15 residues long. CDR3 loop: CASSEQPLDNSPLHF. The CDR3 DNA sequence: TGTGCCAGCTCGGAGCAGCCTCTGGATAATTCACCCCTCCACTTT.

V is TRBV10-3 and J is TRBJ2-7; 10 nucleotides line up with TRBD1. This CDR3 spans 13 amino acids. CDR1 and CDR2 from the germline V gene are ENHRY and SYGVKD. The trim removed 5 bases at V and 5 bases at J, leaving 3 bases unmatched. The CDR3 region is CAISRGTGDEQYF. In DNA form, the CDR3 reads TGTGCCATCAGTCGGGGGACAGGGGACGAGCAGTACTTC.